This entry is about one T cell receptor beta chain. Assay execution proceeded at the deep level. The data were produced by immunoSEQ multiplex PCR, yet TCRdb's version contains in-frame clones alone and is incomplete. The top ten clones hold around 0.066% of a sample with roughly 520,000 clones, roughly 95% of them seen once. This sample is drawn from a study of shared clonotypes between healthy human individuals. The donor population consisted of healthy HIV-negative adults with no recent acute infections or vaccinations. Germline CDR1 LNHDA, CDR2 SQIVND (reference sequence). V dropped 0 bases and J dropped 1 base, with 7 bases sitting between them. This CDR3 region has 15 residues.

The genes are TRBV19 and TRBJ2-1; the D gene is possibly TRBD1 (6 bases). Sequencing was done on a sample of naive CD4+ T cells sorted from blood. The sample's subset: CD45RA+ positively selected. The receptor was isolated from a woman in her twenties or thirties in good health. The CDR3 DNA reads TGTGCCAGTAGTATAGAGGACAGATCCTACAATGAGCAGTTCTTC. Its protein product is CASSIEDRSYNEQFF.